The rows below give T cell receptor beta chains drawn from one sample of a study of blood T cell repertoires in COVID-19. The protocol was immunoSEQ multiplex PCR, while the TCRdb copy is restricted to in-frame clones and leaves out a portion. Of 200,000 to 250,000 clones listed, roughly 84% are singletons. The sequenced material came from PBMCs or T cells enriched from blood (not recorded which). Receptors were obtained from a woman aged 40-49 years who had recovered from COVID-19. Both conserved end residues are part of each CDR3. The D gene is left open where the match is weak. Only some rows state a clone size, as once, few, many or a class for expanded clones.

clone_size: -
j_call: TRBJ2-1
d_call: TRBD2
v_call: TRBV4-1
cdr3_nt: TGCGCCAGCAGCCCGAAACGACTAGCGGGAGAACATGAGCAGTTCTTC
cdr3_aa: CASSPKRLAGEHEQFF

clone_size: -
j_call: TRBJ1-1
d_call: TRBD1
v_call: TRBV28
cdr3_nt: TGTGCCAGCAGTTCAACGGGACAGGGTGCAAAAGCTTTCTTT
cdr3_aa: CASSSTGQGAKAFF

clone_size: -
j_call: TRBJ1-1
d_call: -
v_call: TRBV27
cdr3_nt: TGTGCCAGCAGTCCCGGACAAGGGGCGAACGCTTTCTTT
cdr3_aa: CASSPGQGANAFF

clone_size: -
j_call: TRBJ2-2
d_call: -
v_call: TRBV9
cdr3_nt: TGTGCCAGCAGCGTGGGCCAGCTAGCTCAAAACACCGGGGAGCTGTTTTTT
cdr3_aa: CASSVGQLAQNTGELFF

clone_size: -
j_call: TRBJ2-7
d_call: -
v_call: TRBV11-2
cdr3_nt: TGTGCCAGCCTCCTAGCCAGCTCCTACGAGCAGTACTTC
cdr3_aa: CASLLASSYEQYF

clone_size: -
j_call: TRBJ2-2
d_call: -
v_call: TRBV6-4
cdr3_nt: TGTGCCAGCAGTGAAGTGAGCACCGGGGAGCTGTTTTTT
cdr3_aa: CASSEVSTGELFF

clone_size: few
j_call: TRBJ2-1
d_call: TRBD2
v_call: TRBV18
cdr3_nt: TGTGCCAGCTCACCGCGGGCCGCGGGAGTAGGGTACAATGAGCAGTTCTTC
cdr3_aa: CASSPRAAGVGYNEQFF

clone_size: -
j_call: TRBJ2-5
d_call: TRBD2
v_call: TRBV7-9
cdr3_nt: TGTGCCAGCAGCTTAATCGGGACTAGCGGGAGTTTCGAGACCCAGTACTTC
cdr3_aa: CASSLIGTSGSFETQYF

clone_size: once
j_call: TRBJ2-1
d_call: TRBD2
v_call: TRBV7-9
cdr3_nt: TGTGCCAGCAGCCCTAGACTAGCGGGAGCCAATGAGCAGTTCTTC
cdr3_aa: CASSPRLAGANEQFF

clone_size: -
j_call: TRBJ2-3
d_call: -
v_call: TRBV18
cdr3_nt: TGTGCCAGCTCACCACCCGGACAGTCCTACACAGATACGCAGTATTTT
cdr3_aa: CASSPPGQSYTDTQYF

clone_size: -
j_call: TRBJ2-7
d_call: TRBD1
v_call: TRBV10-3
cdr3_nt: TGTGCCATCAGTGACCGGGACAGGGGGAGTTACGAGCAGTACTTC
cdr3_aa: CAISDRDRGSYEQYF

clone_size: -
j_call: TRBJ2-3
d_call: -
v_call: TRBV15
cdr3_nt: TGTGCCACCAGCAGAGGGGCAGACCGCACAGATACGCAGTATTTT
cdr3_aa: CATSRGADRTDTQYF

clone_size: few
j_call: TRBJ1-3
d_call: TRBD1
v_call: TRBV7-2
cdr3_nt: TGTGCCAGCAGCTCCGGGACAGGGAGAGGTGGAAACACCATATATTTT
cdr3_aa: CASSSGTGRGGNTIYF

clone_size: -
j_call: TRBJ2-1
d_call: -
v_call: TRBV20-1
cdr3_nt: TGCAGTGCTTTTGTCCGGGTCGAGCAGTTCTTC
cdr3_aa: CSAFVRVEQFF

clone_size: once
j_call: TRBJ1-2
d_call: TRBD1
v_call: TRBV4-1
cdr3_nt: TGCGCCAGCAGCTCCCGACAGGGCGAAGGCTACACCTTC
cdr3_aa: CASSSRQGEGYTF

clone_size: -
j_call: TRBJ2-7
d_call: -
v_call: TRBV19
cdr3_nt: TGTGCCAGTAGTCCCCAAGGGGCCTTACACTACGAGCAGTACTTC
cdr3_aa: CASSPQGALHYEQYF

clone_size: -
j_call: TRBJ2-3
d_call: TRBD1
v_call: TRBV2
cdr3_nt: TGTGCCACCACGGGACAGGGGGTAGGGACAGATACGCAGTATTTT
cdr3_aa: CATTGQGVGTDTQYF

clone_size: -
j_call: TRBJ2-1
d_call: TRBD2
v_call: TRBV14
cdr3_nt: TGTGCCAGCAGCCAAGACGGCGGGAGGGCCAGCAATGAGCAGTTCTTC
cdr3_aa: CASSQDGGRASNEQFF

clone_size: -
j_call: TRBJ2-7
d_call: TRBD2
v_call: TRBV3-1/TRBV3-2
cdr3_nt: TGTGCCAGCAGCCACGTCAGAAGCGGGAGCTACGAGCAGTACTTC
cdr3_aa: CASSHVRSGSYEQYF

clone_size: -
j_call: TRBJ2-2
d_call: TRBD2
v_call: TRBV28
cdr3_nt: TGTGCCAGCAGTTTAGCGGGAGCGGGTCCCGGGGAGCTGTTTTTT
cdr3_aa: CASSLAGAGPGELFF

clone_size: -
j_call: TRBJ1-6
d_call: TRBD1
v_call: TRBV28
cdr3_nt: TGTGCCAGCAGGGGACAGAGCTCCTATAATTCACCCCTCCACTTT
cdr3_aa: CASRGQSSYNSPLHF

clone_size: -
j_call: TRBJ1-4
d_call: -
v_call: TRBV7-2
cdr3_nt: TGTGCCAGCAGCACCCACAGGGCCGATAATGAAAAACTGTTTTTT
cdr3_aa: CASSTHRADNEKLFF